The 30 T cell receptor beta chains below were found in one sample sequenced in a study of cytomegalovirus exposure and HLA in healthy donors. The PCR ran on 60 Vbeta and 13 Jbeta primers. Libraries were prepared by immunoSEQ multiplex PCR; TCRdb keeps only in-frame clonotypes and omits some of them. The sample lists approximately 81,000 clones; approximately 81% were seen once. Sequenced: PBMCs. The receptors come from a woman between 50 and 59 years old in good health and CMV-seropositive.

This chain connects TRBV30 to TRBJ1-3; possible D gene TRBD1, 5 bases. Germline CDR1 and CDR2: GTSNPN and SVGIG (reference sequence). The germline V and J ends were trimmed by 3 bases and 0 bases, with 9 bases remaining between them. The length of the CDR3 is 14 residues. DNA for the CDR3: TGTGCCTGGAGGGACACCCACTCTGGAAACACCATATATTTT. Translating gives CAWRDTHSGNTIYF. Together with reference TRBV30 and TRBJ1-3, the CDR3 gives the full variable domain: SQTIHQWPATLVQPVGSPLSLECTVEGTSNPNLYWYRQAAGRGLQLLFYSVGIGQISSEVPQNLSASRPQDRQFILSSKKLLLSDSGFYLCAWRDTHSGNTIYFGEGSWLTVV.

This chain links TRBV7-2 with TRBJ2-5, with D maybe TRBD1 (5 bases). This CDR3 has 17 amino acids. Germline assignment: CDR1 SGHTA and CDR2 FQGNSA. Trimming removed 4 bases at V and 4 bases at J, with 22 bases between. The CDR3 loop is CASSSRLQGAQGETQYF. The CDR3 region has the DNA TGTGCCAGCAGCTCAAGACTTCAGGGTGCCCAGGGAGAGACCCAGTACTTC.

The chain has TRBV6-1 and TRBJ2-7; 7 nucleotides line up with TRBD1. The J segment lost 2 bases and the V segment lost 2 bases, leaving 3 bases of the junction unmatched. The CDR3 has 14 amino acids. CDR1 is MNHNS and CDR2 is SASEGT in the germline V gene. CDR3 sequence: CASSESGQPYEQYF. Written as DNA, the CDR3 is TGTGCCAGCAGTGAATCGGGACAGCCCTACGAGCAGTACTTC.

This clone was seen once. V is TRBV7-3 and J is TRBJ1-5, with TRBD1 as a possible D gene (5 bases). CDR3 length: 13 residues. Germline V gene sequence: CDR1 SGHTA, CDR2 FQGTGA. Between the trimmed V and J ends, which lost 4 bases and 4 bases, there was a span of 8 bases. The CDR3 spells CASSSTVNQPQHF. Written as DNA, the CDR3 is TGTGCCAGCAGCTCGACAGTTAATCAGCCCCAGCATTTT. The full variable domain, in which reference TRBV7-3 and TRBJ1-5 provide the parts outside the CDR3, is GAGVSQTPSNKVTEKGKYVELRCDPISGHTALYWYRQSLGQGPEFLIYFQGTGAADDSGLPNDRFFAVRPEGSVSTLKIQRTERGDSAVYLCASSSTVNQPQHFGDGTRLSIL.

The V and J genes are TRBV28 and TRBJ1-2, with D unresolved. Germline loops: CDR1 MDHEN, CDR2 SYDVKM. This CDR3 comprises 12 residues. V was trimmed by 3 bases and J by 3 bases, leaving 5 bases between them. CDR3: CASSFADYGYTF. The CDR3 nucleotides are TGTGCCAGCAGTTTTGCAGACTATGGCTACACCTTC.

The J gene is TRBJ1-1, the V gene TRBV30; D uncertain. The V and J ends lost 0 bases and 0 bases respectively, with 8 bases between them. CDR3 length: 14 amino acids. CDR1 and CDR2 from the germline V gene are GTSNPN and SVGIG (reference sequence). CDR3 nucleotides: TGTGCCTGGAGTGTAGGGAGAATGAACACTGAAGCTTTCTTT. It encodes CAWSVGRMNTEAFF.

This clone was found a few times. The chain links TRBV12-2 to TRBJ2-1; no DNA check was done on the table's D call, TRBD2. TRBV12-2 is a known pseudogene. The CDR3 has 9 amino acids. The CDR3 DNA sequence: TGTGCAAGCACTCGTGAGCAGTTCTTC. Protein product: CASTREQFF.

The V and J genes are TRBV2 and TRBJ1-4; D is unresolved. Germline values: CDR1 SNHLY, CDR2 FYNNEI. The V end lost 3 bases, the J end lost 8 bases, and 7 bases lay between the germline ends. The CDR3 loop spans 12 amino acids. In DNA form, the CDR3 reads TGTGCCAGCAGTGATGTCGTCGAAAAACTGTTTTTT. This translates into CASSDVVEKLFF.

The rearrangement links TRBV29-1 to TRBJ2-7; TRBD2 aligns across 7 bases. Germline-derived CDR1 and CDR2 are SQVTM and ANQGSEA. CDR3 length equals 13 residues. Trimming at V came to 7 bases and at J to 6 bases, leaving 12 bases not matched to a gene. Written as DNA, the CDR3 is TGCAGCGCTGATCTCGGGGGGTACGGCGAGCAGTACTTC. Encoded protein: CSADLGGYGEQYF.

This chain uses TRBV30 with TRBJ2-5; D not certain. This CDR3 spans 11 amino acids. Germline V gives CDR1 GTSNPN, CDR2 SVGIG (reference sequence). V was trimmed by 5 bases and J by 6 bases, leaving 10 bases between them. The CDR3 sequence: CAWDLSKTQYF. The CDR3, as DNA: TGTGCCTGGGACCTTAGCAAGACCCAGTACTTC.

The chain combines TRBV6-5 with TRBJ2-1, with 9 bases lining up with TRBD1. Germline loops: CDR1 MNHEY, CDR2 SVGAGI. V was pared by 7 bases and J by 8 bases, with 12 bases of the junction left unmatched. The CDR3 covers 15 residues. The CDR3 DNA sequence: TGTGCCAGCATCCCGGGACAGGGCCTTGCGGATGAGCAGTTCTTC. The encoded protein is CASIPGQGLADEQFF.

This clone was counted only a few times. This chain uses TRBV11-2 with TRBJ2-1, with D tentatively TRBD1 (5 bases). The CDR3 is 16 amino acids. V was clipped by 1 base and J by 6 bases, with 16 bases between them. Germline V gene sequence: CDR1 SGHAT, CDR2 FQNNGV. The CDR3: CASSLGSGRAGNEQFF. As DNA, the CDR3 is TGTGCCAGCAGCTTAGGTTCGGGCAGGGCCGGCAATGAGCAGTTCTTC.

This chain joins TRBV15 and TRBJ2-1; D possibly corresponds to TRBD1 (6 bases). CDR3 size: 17 residues. The germline V gene has CDR1 LNHNV and CDR2 YYDKDF (reference sequence). The V end lost 5 bases, the J end lost 4 bases, and 21 bases lay between the germline ends. CDR3 residues: CATSRPGEAIIYNEQFF. The DNA for the CDR3 is TGTGCCACCAGCCGTCCAGGGGAAGCGATCATTTACAATGAGCAGTTCTTC. The variable domain in full, with the rest retrieved from reference TRBV15 and TRBJ2-1, is DAMVIQNPRYQVTQFGKPVTLSCSQTLNHNVMYWYQQKSSQAPKLLFHYYDKDFNNEADTPDNFQSRRPNTSFCFLDIRSPGLGDTAMYLCATSRPGEAIIYNEQFFGPGTRLTVL.

The rearrangement uses TRBV5-6 and TRBJ2-3, with 12 bases that match TRBD2. The CDR3 is 16 amino acids. Germline loops: CDR1 SGHDT, CDR2 YYEEEE. V trimming: 4 bases; J trimming: 2 bases; junction bases outside the gene matches: 5. CDR3 protein: CASSLRTSGTTDTQYF. The CDR3 coding sequence is TGTGCCAGCAGCCTCCGGACTAGCGGGACCACAGATACGCAGTATTTT.

The chain employs TRBV5-1 and TRBJ1-2, with D possibly matching TRBD1 (5 bases). With 5 bases removed from V and 8 bases from J, the gap between germline ends came to 13 bases. This CDR3 has 12 residues. The germline V gene encodes CDR1 SGHRS and CDR2 YFSETQ. CDR3 in amino acids: CASRLAGVGYTF. CDR3 coding DNA: TGCGCCAGCAGACTGGCGGGGGTCGGCTACACCTTC.

With regard to this clone: The CDR3 end shows no conserved phenylalanine or tryptophan, and so a read error is likely. Because the CDR3's place on the DNA is in doubt, the DNA is left out and the CDR3 is given as listed by TCRdb. The chain has TRBV30 and TRBJ1-2; TRBD1, the D gene given by the table, was not confirmed from the DNA. 14 amino acids form the CDR3, both terminal residues included. Germline CDR1 reads GTSNPN; CDR2 reads SVGIG (reference sequence). CDR3 sequence reads: CAWSVEGTGTTMAT.

The gene calls are TRBV5-1 and TRBJ2-2; maybe TRBD1 (6 bases). V shed 2 bases and J shed 5 bases, with 16 bases lying between them. This CDR3 contains 16 residues. The germline V gene encodes CDR1 SGHRS and CDR2 YFSETQ. The CDR3 bases are TGCGCCAGCAGCTTCGGTCAGGGGAGTAGAACCGGGGAGCTGTTTTTT. This codes for CASSFGQGSRTGELFF.

In its sample, this clone was seen a few times. The chain carries TRBV13 and TRBJ1-1; TRBD1 might be the D (6 bases). CDR1 and CDR2 (germline): PRHDT, FYEKMQ (reference sequence). The CDR3 is 16 amino acids. Trimming cost V 0 bases and J 5 bases, with 16 bases left between them. The CDR3 region is CASSLGARGRRTEAFF. The CDR3 DNA reads TGTGCCAGCAGCTTAGGCGCCAGGGGAAGACGAACTGAAGCTTTCTTT.

The table lists this clone with a few counts. V gene TRBV6-1 combines with J gene TRBJ2-2; 7 bases align to TRBD1. The length of the CDR3 is 16 residues. Unmatched junction bases numbered 10, after V lost 6 bases and J lost 3 bases. CDR1 and CDR2 (germline): MNHNS, SASEGT. The CDR3 DNA sequence: TGTGCCAGCAGAGAACCGGGACAGAAGTACACCGGGGAGCTGTTTTTT. Protein sequence: CASREPGQKYTGELFF.

V gene TRBV11-2 combines with J gene TRBJ1-2; perhaps TRBD1 as D (6 bases). The CDR3 is 13 amino acids. Trimming cost V 5 bases and J 4 bases, with 11 bases left between them. CDR1 is SGHAT, CDR2 FQNNGV, per germline. The CDR3 sequence: CASSPGQRYGYTF. DNA for the CDR3: TGTGCCAGCAGCCCCGGACAGCGCTATGGCTACACCTTC.

In its sample, this clone was seen once. This chain joins TRBV7-9 and TRBJ1-2, with 7 bases that match TRBD1. There are 16 residues in the CDR3. J lost 8 bases, V lost 3 bases, and 15 bases had no gene match. Germline V CDR1 and CDR2: SEHNR, FQNEAQ (reference sequence). The CDR3, as DNA: TGTGCCAGCAGCTTTCGGAGCGTGAGGGACAGTGAAGGCTACACCTTC. Residues: CASSFRSVRDSEGYTF.

V gene TRBV6-5 combines with J gene TRBJ1-1; 10 bases agree with TRBD1. This CDR3 spans 14 amino acids. CDR1 and CDR2 (germline): MNHEY, SVGAGI. Trimming removed 2 bases from V and 6 bases from J; junction bases left unmatched: 3. CDR3 coding DNA: TGTGCCAGCAGTTACGGGACAGGGGTGGCTGAAGCTTTCTTT. As protein: CASSYGTGVAEAFF.

V and J are TRBV6-5 and TRBJ2-7; 7 bases fit TRBD1. V lost 5 bases to trimming and J lost 6 bases; unmatched junction nucleotides: 7. CDR1 and CDR2 (germline): MNHEY, SVGAGI. The CDR3 is 13 residues long. The CDR3 DNA reads as TGTGCCAGCAGTACGACAGGGACGGGCGAGCAGTACTTC. Encoded protein: CASSTTGTGEQYF.

The V gene is TRBV6-5, the J gene TRBJ1-1; no firm D call. The V gene lost 6 bases and the J gene lost 8 bases, with 10 bases spanning the gap. CDR1 is MNHEY, CDR2 SVGAGI, per germline. The CDR3 contains 11 residues. The CDR3 reads CASRRVGEAFF. The CDR3 DNA sequence: TGTGCCAGCAGGCGGGTAGGAGAAGCTTTCTTT.

The rearrangement links TRBV18 to TRBJ2-5; the match to TRBD2 covers 10 bases. The CDR3 has 17 amino acids. V was clipped by 1 base and J by 9 bases; unmatched bases: 14. Germline V gene sequence: CDR1 KGHSH, CDR2 LQKENI. The CDR3 loop reads CASSPQAGGQGPMAQYF. As DNA, the CDR3 is TGTGCCAGCTCACCACAAGCGGGAGGGCAAGGACCTATGGCCCAGTACTTC.

This clone showed up just a few times. V usage is TRBV6-6 and J usage is TRBJ2-5, with D possibly TRBD1 on 6 matching bases. Germline CDR1 and CDR2: MNHNY and SVGAGI (reference sequence). The V and J ends lost 6 bases and 1 base respectively, with 12 bases between them. The CDR3 contains 14 residues. The CDR3 reads CASRSRQVQETQYF. Written as DNA, the CDR3 is TGTGCCAGCAGATCTCGACAGGTCCAAGAGACCCAGTACTTC.

The V and J genes are TRBV7-8 and TRBJ1-1; D is unresolved. V lost 3 bases and J 7 bases, leaving 12 bases between the germline ends. Germline CDR1 and CDR2: SGHVS and FQNEAQ. The length of the CDR3 is 13 residues. The CDR3 sequence is CASSFGNVNEAFF. As DNA, the CDR3 is TGTGCCAGCAGCTTCGGGAACGTAAATGAAGCTTTCTTT.

The chain employs TRBV18 and TRBJ2-7; 9 bases are a match to TRBD2. CDR1 and CDR2 from the germline V gene are KGHSH and LQKENI. Trimming removed 4 bases from V and 0 bases from J; junction bases left unmatched: 4. There are 15 residues in the CDR3. The CDR3 loop is CASSQRLAASYEQYF. The CDR3 DNA reads TGTGCCAGCTCACAACGACTAGCGGCCTCCTACGAGCAGTACTTC.

This clone occurred once. The V and J genes are TRBV9 and TRBJ2-4; a weak D match, TRBD2 (6 bases). Germline CDR1 reads SGDLS; CDR2 reads YYNGEE. V lost 4 bases, J lost 12 bases, and 14 bases lay in between. This CDR3 comprises 12 residues. CDR3 sequence: CASSHTGGNQYF. As DNA, the CDR3 is TGTGCCAGCAGCCATACCGGCGGGAATCAGTACTTC.

The rearrangement links TRBV19 to TRBJ2-3; D uncertain. The germline gives CDR1 LNHDA, CDR2 SQIVND (reference sequence). The CDR3 loop spans 14 amino acids. Trimming took 1 base from V and 1 from J, leaving 6 bases between them. The CDR3 nucleotides are TGTGCCAGTAGTATAGCCACAGGCACAGATACGCAGTATTTT. Its translation: CASSIATGTDTQYF.